This T cell receptor (beta chain) was identified during a study of technical replicates of blood from a few donors. The CDR3 runs 13 residues. Germline loops: CDR1 MNHEY, CDR2 SVGAGI. V lost 4 bases and J lost 8; bases outside the gene matches: 3. Using immunoSEQ multiplex PCR, the repertoire was profiled, and TCRdb retains in-frame clones only, with some absent. The sample carries under 15,000 clones, 79% recorded once. The TCR originated in a human donor in good health. Sequencing used PBMCs. V usage is TRBV6-5 and J usage is TRBJ1-4; 8 positions match TRBD1. CDR3 in amino acids: CASSWTGREKLFF. The DNA for the CDR3 is TGTGCCAGCAGTTGGACAGGGCGAGAAAAACTGTTTTTT.